The following is a TCR beta chain sequence with its context. Its antigen is unidentified. J was trimmed by 4 bases and V by 3 bases; bases with no gene match: 4. Per germline, CDR1 LGHNT and CDR2 FRNRAP. The CDR3 sequence is 14 residues long. The data were obtained in a study of cytomegalovirus exposure and HLA in healthy donors. Findings of the study overall: The authors later linked a missense DCLRE1C variant to TCR beta V- and J-gene trimming. Among the sequence variants, a highly shared cluster was likely an artifact of sequencing.

With 60 Vbeta and 13 Jbeta primers, the PCR was carried out. In the original processing: In a later analysis, the count reached about 82 million unique TCR beta chains, with 8.5 million to 14 million shared. Method: immunoSEQ multiplex PCR; TCRdb's copy keeps in-frame clones and lacks some. That table supplies the V and J calls and clone size; D and trimming were determined from the DNA. This sample has about 110,000 clones; about 70% occur once, and the top ten carry 2.8%. The donors comprised healthy bone marrow donors. V gene TRBV12-5 combines with J gene TRBJ1-1; 8 bases are a match to TRBD1. The receptor was derived from a female donor in good health and CMV-seronegative. Sequences were obtained from PBMCs. The CDR3 loop reads CASGFTGGTTEAFF. The DNA of the CDR3 is TGTGCTAGTGGTTTCACAGGGGGAACCACTGAAGCTTTCTTT.